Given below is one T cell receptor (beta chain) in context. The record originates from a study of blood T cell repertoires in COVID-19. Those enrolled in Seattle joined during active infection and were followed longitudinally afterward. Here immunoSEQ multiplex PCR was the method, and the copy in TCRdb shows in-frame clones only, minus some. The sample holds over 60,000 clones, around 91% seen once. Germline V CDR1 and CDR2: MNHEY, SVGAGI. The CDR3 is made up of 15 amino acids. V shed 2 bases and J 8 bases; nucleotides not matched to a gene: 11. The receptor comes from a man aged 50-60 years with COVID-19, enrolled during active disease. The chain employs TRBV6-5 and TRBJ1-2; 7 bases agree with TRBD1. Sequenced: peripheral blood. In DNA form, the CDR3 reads TGTGCCAGCAGTTACCGACAGGGATTGACTCAAGGCTACACCTTC. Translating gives CASSYRQGLTQGYTF.